This T cell receptor (beta chain) was sequenced for a study of blood T cell repertoires in COVID-19. Across the study: Acute and convalescent COVID-19 samples came from the United States, Italy and Spain. T cells, B-cell-depleted T cells, or PBMCs supplied cDNA or gDNA.

Germline V gene sequence: CDR1 SGHRS, CDR2 YFSETQ. The CDR3 totals 17 residues. V lost 0 bases and J 0 bases, leaving 13 bases between the germline ends. How the authors handled the data: Estimated nucleated cell counts came from reference gene primer amplification. The method was immunoSEQ multiplex PCR; TCRdb's version includes in-frame clones alone and lacks a portion of them. The V and J calls and clone size come from that table; D and trimming were worked out from the DNA. The sample includes some 30,000 clones, more than 75% of them seen just once. The specimen was peripheral blood. The TCR sequence derives from a human donor in a cohort sampled during active COVID-19. The donor label of this sample is uncertain. The V call is TRBV5-1, the J call TRBJ1-3; D ambiguous. CDR3 coding DNA: TGCGCCAGCAGCTTGGCCGGTTCGGGAATCTCTGGAAACACCATATATTTT. It yields the protein CASSLAGSGISGNTIYF. Complete variable domain (other parts from reference TRBV5-1 and TRBJ1-3): KAGVTQTPRYLIKTRGQQVTLSCSPISGHRSVSWYQQTPGQGLQFLFEYFSETQRNKGNFPGRFSGRQFSNSRSEMNVSTLELGDSALYLCASSLAGSGISGNTIYFGEGSWLTVV.